The rows below give T cell receptor beta chains drawn from one sample of a study of identical twins' blood T cells. One entry per CDR3 protein, called by TCRdb with MiXCR from the 5' RACE reads. Counted here are 300,000 to 450,000 distinct CDR3 sequences, 28% occurring once; the ten biggest clones make up 5.5% to 6.5%. The source material was PBMCs. The receptors stem from a woman aged 18 to 50 in good health. CDR3s include the opening cysteine and the closing phenylalanine or tryptophan. The D gene is left open where the match is weak.

v_gene | d_gene | CDR3aa
TRBV20-1 | NA | CSARARGAYTEAFF
TRBV20-1 | NA | CSADRPLNMNTEAFF
TRBV24-1 | TRBD1 | CATSDSGQGNTGGLFF
TRBV20-1 | TRBD1 | CSARDGTGGLQETQYF
TRBV6-5 | NA | CASSARDTYNEQFF
TRBV27 | NA | CASSLRGVYNSPLHF
TRBV7-9 | TRBD1 | CASSSPDRVHEQYF
TRBV29-1 | NA | CSVDNEGGETQYF
TRBV20-1 | NA | CSAPTRTSYEQYF
TRBV29-1 | NA | CSASPAGSTDTQYF
TRBV20-1 | TRBD1 | CSAVQGAGKGQPQHF
TRBV7-9 | TRBD1 | CASSGRDSSYGYTF
TRBV6-5 | NA | CASSYGARGNTIYF
TRBV13 | TRBD2 | CASTQMGLAGFEQFF
TRBV2 | NA | CAGHREETQYF
TRBV20-1 | NA | CSARVGNEHFF
TRBV20-1 | TRBD2 | CSARPGTSGYYEQYF
TRBV29-1 | NA | CSVVRANNEQFF
TRBV7-2 | NA | CASSLGKNTQYF
TRBV6-6 | NA | CASSCSGRGTGELFF
TRBV19 | NA | CASSWETGANVLTF
TRBV5-5 | TRBD2 | CASSQTSGVAGEQFF
TRBV6-5 | TRBD1 | CASQGGMNTEAFF
TRBV14 | NA | CASSQGESTEAFF
TRBV28 | NA | CASSFMHGGGGNTIYF
TRBV6-5 | NA | CASSYRTSSSGNTIYF
TRBV20-1 | NA | CSASELPDEQFF
TRBV27 | NA | CASSLSWRDTSYNSPLHF
TRBV20-1 | TRBD2 | CSAASGASNTGELFF
TRBV9 | NA | CASSEGVAGQPQHF
TRBV6-2/TRBV6-3 | NA | CASSWTFTGDGYTF
TRBV4-1 | TRBD1 | CASSQRALRTGTGNTEALF
TRBV28 | NA | CASSTSYGAYNSPLHF
TRBV11-2 | NA | CASSSWISTDTQYF
TRBV7-9 | NA | CASTGEYTEAFF
TRBV12-3/TRBV12-4 | NA | CASSAYREGAFF
TRBV20-1 | NA | CSAPLNRANSPLHF
TRBV12-5 | NA | CASGLVVGAFNEQFF
TRBV5-1 | NA | CASSLDEGDRGYTF
TRBV6-2/TRBV6-3 | NA | CASSYSGRSRRETQYF